This entry concerns a single T cell receptor (beta chain). Antigen unknown. The data originate from a study of OX40 agonist ivuxolimab in advanced cancers. Overall study context: At 65% to 85% male, the cohort had a mean age of about 55 years, ranging from about 23 to 80. Having had anti-PD-1, anti-PD-L1 or anti-CTLA-4 therapy before was allowed, and roughly 39% had some. General observations from the study: Part of the nonresponder group also had normalized T-cell clonal expansion that was low. The expanded peripheral T cells' antigen specificity was not determined.

Looked up from germline, CDR1 is SGHAT and CDR2 is FQNNGV. The CDR3 is 15 amino acids. The V gene lost 5 bases and the J gene lost 0 bases, with 14 bases spanning the gap. Assay used: immunoSEQ multiplex PCR; TCRdb lists only in-frame clones, some missing. The data hold about 73,000 clones, with more than 70% observed a single time. The sequencing used CD4+ or CD8+ T cells sorted from blood, collected in a trial of the OX40 agonist ivuxolimab. The chain carries TRBV11-2 and TRBJ2-7; no definite D call. This clonotype was sampled from an adult with an advanced solid tumor such as melanoma, head and neck, liver or kidney cancer. CDR3 sequence reads: CASSRHDISSYEQYF. The CDR3 nucleotides read TGTGCCAGCAGCCGCCACGACATTTCCTCCTACGAGCAGTACTTC.